These 23 T cell receptor beta chains originate from one sample sequenced in a study of OX40 agonist ivuxolimab in advanced cancers. Here immunoSEQ multiplex PCR was the method, and the copy in TCRdb shows in-frame clones only, minus some. The top ten hold about 10% of the sample, which has about 69,000 clones, roughly 89% seen once. Sequenced material: CD4+ or CD8+ T cells sorted from blood, taken in a trial of the OX40 agonist ivuxolimab. All receptors derive from an adult with an advanced solid tumor such as melanoma, head and neck, liver or kidney cancer.

The chain couples TRBV4-3 to TRBJ2-3; D could derive from TRBD1 or TRBD2 (5 bases each). With 0 bases removed from V and 2 bases from J, the gap between germline ends came to 18 bases. Germline V gives CDR1 LGHNA, CDR2 YSLEER. The CDR3 has 18 amino acids. The CDR3 DNA follows: TGCGCCAGCAGCCAAGATAGTAGGACGGGGCGGTTCACAGATACGCAGTATTTT. As protein: CASSQDSRTGRFTDTQYF.

The V and J genes are TRBV15 and TRBJ2-7; TRBD1 aligns across 8 bases. The CDR3 is made up of 14 amino acids. Trimming cost V 4 bases and J 5 bases; bases outside gene matches: 7. Germline V gene lookup returns CDR1 LNHNV and CDR2 YYDKDF (reference sequence). The CDR3 region has the DNA TGTGCCACCAGCATAACCAGGGGGCGGGACGAGCAGTACTTC. It specifies CATSITRGRDEQYF.

This chain links TRBV5-5 with TRBJ2-1; possible D gene TRBD1, 5 bases. V was clipped by 1 base and J by 0 bases, with 8 bases between them. The CDR3 sequence is 15 residues long. Germline CDR1 SGHKS, CDR2 YYEKEE (reference sequence). The CDR3 spells CASSLTGSSYNEQFF. DNA for the CDR3: TGTGCCAGCAGCTTGACAGGCAGCTCCTACAATGAGCAGTTCTTC.

J is TRBJ2-2 and V is TRBV19, with TRBD2 as a possible D gene (5 bases). This CDR3 spans 17 amino acids. Germline V gene sequence: CDR1 LNHDA, CDR2 SQIVND (reference sequence). V dropped 3 bases and J dropped 4 bases, with 18 bases sitting between them. The CDR3 coding sequence is TGTGCCAGTAGTATCCTATCGACCAGTCGGGGCACCGGGGAGCTGTTTTTT. It translates to CASSILSTSRGTGELFF.

A single count supports this clone. The rearrangement joins TRBV5-1 to TRBJ2-5; 10 nucleotides align to TRBD2. The CDR3 totals 13 residues. V was pared by 2 bases and J by 5 bases, with 0 bases of the junction left unmatched. Germline V CDR1 and CDR2: SGHRS, YFSETQ. The CDR3 bases are TGCGCCAGCAGCTTTAGCGGGGGGGAGACCCAGTACTTC. Protein product: CASSFSGGETQYF.

The J gene is TRBJ1-4, the V gene TRBV21-1; TRBD1 is taken as the D call from the table, unchecked against the DNA. TRBV21-1 is a listed pseudogene. The CDR3 totals 20 residues. For the CDR3, the DNA is TGTGCCAGCAGCAACCCTCGACAGGGGTTGGGAAAGGGAACTAATGAAAAACTGTTTTTT. It translates to CASSNPRQGLGKGTNEKLFF.

In this sample, this clone turned up once. This sequence joins TRBV6-1 and TRBJ2-4; TRBD2 matches 10 bases. Looked up from germline, CDR1 is MNHNS and CDR2 is SASEGT. Trimming at V came to 7 bases and at J to 7 bases, leaving 7 bases not matched to a gene. This CDR3 region has 14 residues. CDR3 in DNA: TGTGCCAGCACCCTAGCGGGAGCACGGAACATTCAGTACTTC. Amino acids: CASTLAGARNIQYF.

Of note for this clone: The sample holds other DNA sequences that translate to the same CDR3. The chain employs TRBV6-5 and TRBJ1-2; D might be TRBD1 (6 bases). The V end lost 5 bases, the J end lost 3 bases, and 7 bases lay between the germline ends. The CDR3 spans 12 residues. Per germline, CDR1 MNHEY and CDR2 SVGAGI. The CDR3: CASSTGYYGYTF. The CDR3 coding sequence is TGTGCCAGCAGTACAGGGTACTATGGCTACACCTTC.

The V call is TRBV7-2, the J call TRBJ2-7; D gene unclear. This CDR3 is built from 13 residues. Trimming stripped 4 bases from V and 2 bases from J, with 9 bases between. CDR1 and CDR2 from the germline V gene are SGHTA and FQGNSA. Here the CDR3 reads CASSSLGPYEQYF. CDR3 in DNA: TGTGCCAGCAGCTCCCTAGGTCCCTACGAGCAGTACTTC.

The rearrangement links TRBV5-8 to TRBJ1-3; unclear D gene. The CDR3 spans 14 residues. CDR1 and CDR2 (germline): SGHTS, YDEGEE. The V and J ends lost 4 bases and 0 bases respectively, with 8 bases between them. This CDR3 is CASSLGNSGNTIYF. The CDR3 bases are TGTGCCAGCAGCCTCGGGAACTCTGGAAACACCATATATTTT.

The rearrangement links TRBV11-3 to TRBJ1-3; D gene unclear. Germline CDR1 reads SGHNT; CDR2 reads YENEEA. There are 15 residues in the CDR3. V was shortened by 0 bases and J by 2 bases, with 8 bases between the two germline ends. In DNA, the CDR3 is TGTGCCAGCAGCTTAGAGTCTAGTACTGGAAACACCATATATTTT. Its protein is CASSLESSTGNTIYF.

This clone was observed once. This chain uses TRBV28 with TRBJ2-2, with unresolved D. The CDR3 spans 13 residues. V lost 8 bases and J 2 bases, leaving 9 bases between the germline ends. Germline CDR1 and CDR2: MDHEN and SYDVKM. CDR3 DNA sequence: TGTGCCAGCCAGATCAGAAACACCGGGGAGCTGTTTTTT. It is translated as CASQIRNTGELFF.

The J gene is TRBJ2-7, the V gene TRBV6-1, with no clear D. CDR3 length: 12 residues. V was clipped by 10 bases and J by 1 base, with 11 bases between them. Germline-derived CDR1 and CDR2 are MNHNS and SASEGT. CDR3 coding DNA: TGTGCCAAGGCACAGAGATCCTACGAGCAGTACTTC. The encoded protein is CAKAQRSYEQYF.

The rearrangement uses TRBV7-6 and TRBJ2-5; 7 bases fit TRBD2. The CDR3 has 16 residues. The V and J ends lost 1 base and 5 bases, in that order; junction bases with no gene match: 10. Germline-derived CDR1 and CDR2 are SGHVS and FNYEAQ. For the CDR3, the DNA is TGTGCCAGCAGCTTAGGGTCTAGCGGAGGGGAGGAGACCCAGTACTTC. It encodes CASSLGSSGGEETQYF.

This clone was observed once. Different DNA sequences within this sample yield the same CDR3. This chain uses TRBV18 with TRBJ1-4; D not certain. Germline-derived CDR1 and CDR2 are KGHSH and LQKENI. Trimming pared 1 base from V and 0 bases from J, leaving 6 bases between. This CDR3 comprises 15 residues. The DNA for the CDR3 is TGTGCCAGCTCACCACAAGGTGCAACTAATGAAAAACTGTTTTTT. Translating gives CASSPQGATNEKLFF.

The V and J genes are TRBV9 and TRBJ2-7; D could derive from TRBD1 or TRBD2 (5 bases each). V gave up 4 bases and J gave up 1 base, with 12 bases separating them. Per the germline V gene, CDR1 is SGDLS and CDR2 is YYNGEE. The length of the CDR3 is 14 residues. The CDR3 sequence is CASSKQWGSYEQYF. The DNA of the CDR3 is TGTGCCAGCAGCAAGCAATGGGGGTCCTACGAGCAGTACTTC.

This rearrangement joins TRBV5-1 to TRBJ2-6, with TRBD1 as a possible D gene (5 bases). The CDR3 sequence is 16 residues long. The germline V gene has CDR1 SGHRS and CDR2 YFSETQ. The V end lost 2 bases, the J end lost 4 bases, and 13 bases lay between the germline ends. The CDR3 nucleotides are TGCGCCAGCAGCTTATCAGGGTTAGAAGGGGCCAACGTCCTGACTTTC. Translation: CASSLSGLEGANVLTF.

The chain joins TRBV11-2 to TRBJ2-1; D remains unclear. Germline CDR1 reads SGHAT; CDR2 reads FQNNGV. This CDR3 comprises 15 residues. Trimming cost V 1 base and J 0 bases, with 7 bases left between them. As DNA, the CDR3 is TGTGCCAGCAGCTTAGCAATTTTCTCCTACAATGAGCAGTTCTTC. This sequence encodes CASSLAIFSYNEQFF.

The chain combines TRBV25-1 with TRBJ2-5; 8 bases map to TRBD2. This CDR3 region has 15 residues. Per germline, CDR1 MGHDK and CDR2 SYGVNS. V gave up 3 bases and J gave up 1 base; unmatched junction bases: 4. This CDR3 is CASSDPSGPQETQYF. CDR3 DNA sequence: TGTGCCAGCAGTGATCCTAGCGGGCCCCAAGAGACCCAGTACTTC.

This clone was observed a few times. CDR3 residues: CASSIGDPYNEQFF. CDR3 in DNA: TGTGCCAGTAGTATCGGGGACCCATACAATGAGCAGTTCTTC. This chain joins TRBV19 and TRBJ2-1, with D perhaps matching TRBD1 or TRBD2 (5 bases each). The CDR3 extends over 14 amino acids. With 3 bases removed from V and 4 bases from J, the gap between germline ends came to 10 bases. The germline V gene encodes CDR1 LNHDA and CDR2 SQIVND (reference sequence).

This clone was picked up a small number of times. The CDR3 spells CASSESGLHEQYF. CDR3 in DNA: TGCGCCAGCAGTGAGTCAGGGCTCCACGAGCAGTACTTC. The chain carries TRBV10-1 and TRBJ2-7; D unresolved. The CDR3 extends over 13 amino acids. V was shortened by 0 bases and J by 5 bases, with 8 bases between the two germline ends. Germline CDR1 reads WNHNN; CDR2 reads SYGVQD (reference sequence).

The V gene is TRBV5-1, the J gene TRBJ2-1; D remains unclear. The V gene's germline CDR1 is SGHRS and CDR2 YFSETQ. This CDR3 comprises 13 residues. Trimming removed 5 bases at V and 5 bases at J, with 11 bases between. The CDR3 DNA reads TGCGCCAGCAGTCAAGGTTTTAACAATGAGCAGTTCTTC. It yields the protein CASSQGFNNEQFF.

This rearrangement joins TRBV15 to TRBJ2-5; D could derive from TRBD1 or TRBD2 (5 bases each). Germline CDR1 is LNHNV and CDR2 is YYDKDF (reference sequence). Trimming stripped 5 bases from V and 5 bases from J, with 12 bases between. The CDR3 extends over 13 amino acids. Here the CDR3 reads CATSRDAEETQYF. The CDR3, as DNA: TGTGCCACCAGCCGGGACGCGGAGGAGACCCAGTACTTC.